This T cell receptor (beta chain) was observed in a study of OX40 agonist ivuxolimab in advanced cancers. Turning to the study itself: Three partial responders included one hepatocellular carcinoma patient and two cutaneous melanoma patients. Broader study findings: Partial responders at 0.1-3.0 mg/kg showed near-lowest clonal expansion.

This CDR3 has 13 amino acids. Germline lookup yields CDR1 SGHDT and CDR2 YYEEEE. Clones were sequenced by immunoSEQ multiplex PCR, and TCRdb holds only the in-frame ones, with some missing. The top ten hold 0.44% of the sample, which has some 79,000 clones, roughly nine tenths seen once. Remarks on this clone: What it recognizes is unknown.

The material sequenced was CD4+ or CD8+ T cells sorted from blood, taken in a trial of the OX40 agonist ivuxolimab. The receptor comes from an adult with an advanced solid tumor such as melanoma, head and neck, liver or kidney cancer. The V and J genes are TRBV5-6 and TRBJ2-5; 8 bases fit TRBD1. TRBJ2-7 explains the end of the DNA better; the J call may be wrong. In DNA, the CDR3 is TGTGCCAGCACCCTAACAGGGGGCTACGAGCAGTACTTC. The encoded protein is CASTLTGGYEQYF.